These 32 T cell receptor beta chains came from one sample sequenced in a study of blood T cell repertoires in COVID-19. TCRdb's copy holds only in-frame clones and misses some; the assay was immunoSEQ multiplex PCR. This repertoire shows approximately 340,000 clones, around 88% found once; its top ten account for 2.5% to 3%. The sample taken for sequencing was peripheral blood. Source of these receptors: a man aged 25-45 years with active or convalescent COVID-19.

The chain is built from TRBV27 and TRBJ2-3, with 7 bases that match TRBD1. The CDR3 covers 16 residues. From germline, CDR1 is MNHEY and CDR2 SMNVEV (reference sequence). The V segment lost 5 bases and the J segment 6 bases; nucleotides outside the gene matches: 14. The CDR3 loop is CASSATIPGTADTQYF. CDR3 DNA sequence: TGTGCCAGCAGTGCTACCATTCCCGGGACAGCGGATACGCAGTATTTT.

CDR3 coding DNA: TGCGCCAGCAGTGAGTTAGGGGGGGCTTTTAACCAAGAGACCCAGTACTTC. Translation gives CASSELGGAFNQETQYF. V gene TRBV10-1 combines with J gene TRBJ2-5; tentative D call: TRBD2 (7 bases). V was clipped by 1 base and J by 0 bases, with 15 bases between them. The germline V gene encodes CDR1 WNHNN and CDR2 SYGVQD (reference sequence). This CDR3 spans 17 amino acids.

A few counts support this clone. This chain uses TRBV7-6 with TRBJ2-5; D gene unclear. CDR3 size: 13 residues. Looked up from germline, CDR1 is SGHVS and CDR2 is FNYEAQ. V gave up 5 bases and J gave up 9 bases, with 16 bases separating them. The CDR3 here is CASSLRQPEAQYF. The CDR3 DNA reads as TGTGCCAGCAGCCTACGGCAGCCTGAGGCCCAGTACTTC.

The V call is TRBV3-1 (or the pseudogene TRBV3-2), the J call TRBJ1-1; TRBD1 matches at 7 bases. CDR3 size: 13 residues. CDR1 and CDR2 from the germline V gene are LGHDT and YNNKEL (reference sequence). With V trimmed by 4 bases and J by 6 bases, 5 bases remained unmatched. CDR3 residues: CASSRDRDSEAFF. For the CDR3, the DNA is TGTGCCAGCAGCCGAGACAGGGACTCTGAAGCTTTCTTT.

J is TRBJ1-1 and V is TRBV11-2, with D unresolved. The germline V gene encodes CDR1 SGHAT and CDR2 FQNNGV. The V end lost 0 bases, the J end lost 1 base, and 12 bases lay between the germline ends. The CDR3 runs to 16 residues. The CDR3 nucleotides read TGTGCCAGCAGCTTAGATAGAGGTCTCACGAACACTGAAGCTTTCTTT. As protein: CASSLDRGLTNTEAFF.

The V call is TRBV15, the J call TRBJ1-3; D is unresolved. Germline CDR1 is LNHNV and CDR2 is YYDKDF (reference sequence). Trimming took 1 base from V and 0 from J, leaving 22 bases between them. This CDR3 is built from 20 residues. CDR3 coding DNA: TGTGCCACCAGCAGAGTCGGTATGAGCCCTCCTTCAACCTCTGGAAACACCATATATTTT. The encoded protein is CATSRVGMSPPSTSGNTIYF.

The chain carries TRBV6-5 and TRBJ1-1; 8 bases line up with TRBD1. Germline assignment: CDR1 MNHEY and CDR2 SVGAGI. J was trimmed by 4 bases and V by 11 bases; bases with no gene match: 9. The CDR3 loop spans 13 amino acids. The CDR3 DNA reads TGTGCCGCTAAAACAGGGGGAGGCACTGAAGCTTTCTTT. It translates to CAAKTGGGTEAFF.

V is TRBV6-2 or TRBV6-3 and J is TRBJ2-7; D is perhaps TRBD2 (6 bases). Germline V CDR1 and CDR2: MNHEY, SVGEGT. This CDR3 comprises 15 residues. Trimming shortened V by 4 bases and J by 3 bases, and 16 bases separated the two germline ends. CDR3 sequence reads: CASSSPSGFFYEQYF. The DNA of the CDR3 is TGTGCCAGCAGTTCTCCCAGCGGGTTTTTCTACGAGCAGTACTTC.

J is TRBJ1-1 and V is TRBV12-3 or TRBV12-4; D is possibly TRBD1 (6 bases). V lost 6 bases, J lost 3 bases, and 11 bases lay in between. The CDR3 sequence is 13 residues long. The CDR3 spells CASSPQGHTEAFF. CDR3 in DNA: TGTGCCAGCAGCCCGCAGGGGCACACTGAAGCTTTCTTT.

This chain links TRBV5-6 with TRBJ1-3, with 11 bases lining up with TRBD1. There are 16 residues in the CDR3. CDR1 is SGHDT, CDR2 YYEEEE, per germline. J lost 4 bases, V lost 4 bases, and 7 bases had no gene match. The DNA of the CDR3 is TGTGCCAGCAGCGGAGGACAGGGGGCAAGGGGAAACACCATATATTTT. The encoded protein is CASSGGQGARGNTIYF.

This chain uses TRBV11-3 with TRBJ2-1, with TRBD2 identical over 8 bases. This CDR3 is 16 amino acids long. The germline gives CDR1 SGHNT, CDR2 YENEEA. Trimming took 5 bases from V and 7 from J; bases not matched to a gene: 13. For the CDR3, the DNA is TGTGCCAGCAGCCCCCGGAGCGGGGGACTAGGGAATGAGCAGTTCTTC. This codes for CASSPRSGGLGNEQFF.

The chain couples TRBV6-5 to TRBJ1-4; tentative D call: TRBD1 (6 bases). Germline loops: CDR1 MNHEY, CDR2 SVGAGI. The CDR3 runs to 12 residues. V lost 5 bases to trimming and J lost 8 bases, with 9 bases between them. This CDR3 reads CASSHQGEKLFF. The CDR3 region has the DNA TGTGCCAGCAGTCACCAGGGGGAAAAACTGTTTTTT.

The V call is TRBV5-5, the J call TRBJ1-2; D call uncertain. Trimming took off 0 bases at V and 4 bases at J, with 10 bases between the two ends. Germline lookup yields CDR1 SGHKS and CDR2 YYEKEE (reference sequence). The CDR3 contains 14 residues. The CDR3 reads CASSLGPEGYGYTF. CDR3 nucleotide sequence: TGTGCCAGCAGCTTGGGCCCGGAGGGCTATGGCTACACCTTC.

This chain links TRBV13 with TRBJ1-2, with a possible D match to TRBD1 (6 bases). The V and J ends lost 5 bases and 5 bases respectively, with 30 bases between them. Per germline, CDR1 PRHDT and CDR2 FYEKMQ (reference sequence). The CDR3 is 19 amino acids. The CDR3 coding sequence is TGTGCCAGCAGCGGGCCCCACCGCCCACAGGGTACCTATACTTATGGCTACACCTTC. This encodes CASSGPHRPQGTYTYGYTF. Supplemented by reference TRBV13 and TRBJ1-2, the full variable domain reads AAGVIQSPRHLIKEKRETATLKCYPIPRHDTVYWYQQGPGQDPQFLISFYEKMQSDKGSIPDRFSAQQFSDYHSELNMSSLELGDSALYFCASSGPHRPQGTYTYGYTFGSGTRLTVV.

As DNA, the CDR3 is TGCGCCAGCAGGCCTACAGGGGCGCGAGAAACTGAAGCTTTCTTT. Amino acid sequence: CASRPTGARETEAFF. The gene calls are TRBV4-1 and TRBJ1-1; 7 nucleotides line up with TRBD1. V shed 6 bases and J 5 bases; nucleotides not matched to a gene: 12. This CDR3 is built from 15 residues. In germline, CDR1 is MGHRA, CDR2 YSYEKL.

V usage is TRBV6-2 or TRBV6-3 and J usage is TRBJ2-4; D unclear. Germline V CDR1 and CDR2: MNHEY, SVGEGT. The CDR3 totals 15 residues. V gave up 4 bases and J gave up 4 bases, with 14 bases separating them. The DNA for the CDR3 is TGTGCCAGCAGTTTGACCGTTAGCCGAAAAAACATTCAGTACTTC. It translates to CASSLTVSRKNIQYF.

The chain joins TRBV27 to TRBJ2-1; 12 nucleotides line up with TRBD2. CDR1 MNHEY and CDR2 SMNVEV come from the germline V gene (reference sequence). V shed 6 bases and J 3 bases; nucleotides not matched to a gene: 3. The CDR3 spans 15 residues. The CDR3 nucleotides are TGTGCCAGCAGCCGGACTAGCGGGGTCTACAATGAGCAGTTCTTC. Translation gives CASSRTSGVYNEQFF.

This chain links TRBV6-5 with TRBJ2-3, with TRBD1 matching 9 bases. The CDR3 is made up of 14 amino acids. From germline, CDR1 is MNHEY and CDR2 SVGAGI. The V and J ends lost 8 bases and 1 base, in that order; junction bases with no gene match: 4. CDR3 sequence reads: CASLQGAGTDTQYF. The DNA of the CDR3 is TGTGCCAGCCTACAGGGGGCCGGCACAGATACGCAGTATTTT.

The CDR3 DNA sequence: TGTGCCAGCAGCTTGGTTTCCTCTACGGAGACCCAGTACTTC. Protein: CASSLVSSTETQYF. This chain connects TRBV5-6 to TRBJ2-5; D uncertain. This CDR3 has 14 amino acids. V was pared by 0 bases and J by 5 bases, with 11 bases between. Looked up from germline, CDR1 is SGHDT and CDR2 is YYEEEE.

The rearrangement joins TRBV5-1 to TRBJ2-1, with 8 bases identical to TRBD1. The length of the CDR3 is 12 residues. Germline-derived CDR1 and CDR2 are SGHRS and YFSETQ. V shed 4 bases, J shed 11 bases, and the junction held 5 bases outside the gene matches. CDR3 loop: CASSPGDRKQFF. DNA of the CDR3: TGCGCCAGCAGCCCAGGGGACAGGAAGCAGTTCTTC.

V is TRBV10-3 and J is TRBJ1-5; D gene unclear. The germline CDR1 and CDR2 sequences are ENHRY and SYGVKD. The V gene lost 5 bases and the J gene lost 4 bases, with 9 bases spanning the gap. This CDR3 has 13 amino acids. The CDR3 here is CAISSAGNQPQHF. CDR3 sequence (DNA): TGTGCCATCAGTTCGGCGGGGAATCAGCCCCAGCATTTT.

This clone was found once. The rearrangement joins TRBV4-3 to TRBJ2-1, with 16 bases aligning to TRBD2. From germline, CDR1 is LGHNA and CDR2 YSLEER. V lost 5 bases to trimming and J lost 9 bases; unmatched junction nucleotides: 10. This CDR3 region has 17 residues. The CDR3: CASSSNTGTSGRVEQFF. CDR3 bases: TGCGCCAGCAGCTCCAACACCGGGACTAGCGGGAGGGTTGAGCAGTTCTTC.

This chain links TRBV6-2 or TRBV6-3 with TRBJ2-1; a possible D gene is TRBD2 (6 bases). V was clipped by 2 bases and J by 4 bases, with 15 bases between them. The length of the CDR3 is 16 residues. Germline values: CDR1 MNHEY, CDR2 SVGEGT. The chain's CDR3 is CASSYPGGIYYNEQFF. The CDR3 nucleotides read TGTGCCAGCAGTTACCCTGGGGGGATCTATTACAATGAGCAGTTCTTC.

The chain couples TRBV6-5 to TRBJ1-1; unclear D gene. This CDR3 has 14 amino acids. Germline CDR1 reads MNHEY; CDR2 reads SVGAGI. V dropped 2 bases and J dropped 0 bases, with 7 bases sitting between them. The CDR3 sequence is CASSYSRLNTEAFF. The CDR3 coding sequence is TGTGCCAGCAGTTACAGTCGGTTGAACACTGAAGCTTTCTTT.

The CDR3 DNA is TGTGCCAGCAGCCCGGGTTTGCTGAGCTCTGGAAACACCATATATTTT. Residues: CASSPGLLSSGNTIYF. V gene TRBV9 combines with J gene TRBJ1-3; D uncertain. Germline V CDR1 and CDR2: SGDLS, YYNGEE. V was shortened by 4 bases and J by 0 bases, with 14 bases between the two germline ends. This CDR3 region has 16 residues.

This clone came up once. The chain joins TRBV19 to TRBJ1-5; D is unclear. V lost 6 bases and J lost 5, with 8 bases in between. There are 12 residues in the CDR3. Germline CDR1 is LNHDA and CDR2 is SQIVND (reference sequence). The CDR3 region has the DNA TGTGCCAGTAGCCTAAAAGATCAGCCCCAGCATTTT. As protein: CASSLKDQPQHF. Based on the CDR3 plus reference TRBV19 and TRBJ1-5, the full variable domain is DGGITQSPKYLFRKEGQNVTLSCEQNLNHDAMYWYRQDPGQGLRLIYYSQIVNDFQKGDIAEGYSVSREKKESFPLTVTSAQKNPTAFYLCASSLKDQPQHFGDGTRLSIL.

V gene TRBV7-9 combines with J gene TRBJ1-2; TRBD1 is a possible D gene (6 bases). Germline CDR1 reads SEHNR; CDR2 reads FQNEAQ (reference sequence). Trimming shortened V by 5 bases and J by 7 bases, and 14 bases separated the two germline ends. The CDR3 runs to 13 residues. CDR3 DNA: TGTGCCAGCAGCCAGGCGGGGGGGCTTGGCTACACCTTC. It is translated as CASSQAGGLGYTF.

J is TRBJ2-2 and V is TRBV4-1; possible D gene TRBD2, 6 bases. V dropped 4 bases and J dropped 6 bases, with 12 bases sitting between them. The CDR3 sequence is 14 residues long. Germline V gene data show CDR1 as MGHRA and CDR2 as YSYEKL. The CDR3: CASSLPTSAGELFF. The CDR3, as DNA: TGCGCCAGCAGCCTGCCGACTAGTGCCGGGGAGCTGTTTTTT.

CDR3 coding DNA: TGTGCCAGTAGTATAGGGAGGCTGCTCAATGAGCAGTTCTTC. This translates into CASSIGRLLNEQFF. The chain carries TRBV19 and TRBJ2-1; TRBD2 is a possible D gene (5 bases). Trimming pared 1 base from V and 6 bases from J, leaving 10 bases between. Looked up from germline, CDR1 is LNHDA and CDR2 is SQIVND (reference sequence). The CDR3 length is 14 residues.

DNA for the CDR3: TGTGCCAGCAGCCGTTCCCAGGAGGAGCTGTTTTTT. Amino acid sequence: CASSRSQEELFF. The chain joins TRBV11-2 to TRBJ2-2; no clear D gene. The V gene's germline CDR1 is SGHAT and CDR2 FQNNGV. The CDR3 loop spans 12 amino acids. V was pared by 5 bases and J by 10 bases, with 11 bases between.

This chain joins TRBV2 and TRBJ2-7; TRBD2 is a possible D gene (6 bases). The CDR3 has 14 amino acids. V gave up 2 bases and J gave up 6 bases, with 14 bases separating them. Germline V gene lookup returns CDR1 SNHLY and CDR2 FYNNEI. In DNA, the CDR3 is TGTGCCAGCAGTGAATCGCCCTCGGAGGGCGAGCAGTACTTC. It codes for CASSESPSEGEQYF. The whole variable domain, filled in from reference TRBV2 and TRBJ2-7, reads EPEVTQTPSHQVTQMGQEVILRCVPISNHLYFYWYRQILGQKVEFLVSFYNNEISEKSEIFDDQFSVERPDGSNFTLKIRSTKLEDSAMYFCASSESPSEGEQYFGPGTRLTVT.

To note about this clone: A junction boundary mismatches the germline segment, possibly from a read error. The gene calls are TRBV7-2 and TRBJ1-1; D not certain. The CDR3 totals 11 residues. Germline assignment: CDR1 SGHTA and CDR2 FQGNSA. The CDR3 sequence: CASSLGETRFF. CDR3 in DNA: TGTGCCAGCAGCTTAGGCGAGACCAGGTTTTTT.